This T cell receptor (beta chain) was found in a study of T-cell reconstitution after alpha-beta-depleted transplantation in children. The length of the CDR3 is 11 residues. V dropped 8 bases and J dropped 6 bases, with 8 bases sitting between them. Per the germline V gene, CDR1 is MNHEY and CDR2 is SVGAGI. The library targeted TCRbeta and was prepared with unique molecular identifiers. TCRdb passed the PCR reads through MiXCR, listing each CDR3 protein once. The sample has about 340,000 distinct CDR3 sequences; about an eighth are singletons. The receptor was isolated from a human donor who donated a stem cell graft to a child with Fanconi anemia. V usage is TRBV6-5 and J usage is TRBJ2-1; no definite D call. This specimen was PBMCs, taken from the stem cell graft. This chain's CDR3 is CASRFANEQFF. The CDR3 DNA sequence: TGTGCCAGCCGCTTCGCCAATGAGCAGTTCTTC.